Described below is a single T cell receptor (beta chain) sequence and its context. What it recognizes is unknown. The data originate from a study of cytomegalovirus exposure and HLA in healthy donors. Study observations and caveats: Most subjects' HLA-A and HLA-B alleles were reportedly predicted from TCR beta sequences.

Primers for the PCR totalled 60 Vbeta and 13 Jbeta. Assay used: immunoSEQ multiplex PCR; TCRdb lists only in-frame clones, some missing. This table has about 200,000 clones, about 80% appearing once. Trimming stripped 5 bases from V and 6 bases from J, with 17 bases between. In germline, CDR1 is GTSNPN, CDR2 SVGIG (reference sequence). The CDR3 length is 13 residues. This TCR came from a man in his forties or fifties in good health and CMV-seronegative. The V call is TRBV30, the J call TRBJ2-7; D call uncertain. The sample consisted of PBMCs. The CDR3 loop is CAWDPSLSGEQYF. The DNA of the CDR3 is TGTGCCTGGGATCCCTCCCTGAGTGGCGAGCAGTACTTC.